This T cell receptor (beta chain) was recorded in a study of technical replicates of blood from a few donors. The CDR3 is 15 residues long. Between the trimmed V and J ends, which lost 4 bases and 7 bases, there was a span of 18 bases. In germline, CDR1 is SGHNT, CDR2 YENEEA. The method was immunoSEQ multiplex PCR; TCRdb's version includes in-frame clones alone and lacks a portion of them. The sample records about 98,000 clones, approximately 94% being singletons. This chain joins TRBV11-3 and TRBJ2-3, with D uncertain. The sample was T cells isolated from PBMCs. The clonotype comes from a human donor in good health. The CDR3 DNA sequence: TGTGCCAGCAGCTCGCGAGGATATCTCAGTTATACGCAGTATTTT. The encoded protein is CASSSRGYLSYTQYF.